A single sample gave rise to the 7 T cell receptor beta chains below, sequenced in a study of early T cells in non-severe SARS-CoV-2 infection. One entry per CDR3 protein results from TCRdb running MiXCR on the 5' RACE reads. The sample has 70,000 or so distinct CDR3 sequences; 9% to 15% are singletons. Sequencing was performed on whole blood. The receptors shown here come from an adult who was a healthcare worker with PCR-confirmed SARS-CoV-2 infection or an uninfected control (not recorded which).

This clonotype has a count of ten or more. This rearrangement joins TRBV18 to TRBJ2-5; TRBD1 aligns across 9 bases. V lost 5 bases, J lost 2 bases, and 9 bases stayed unmatched. Germline assignment: CDR1 KGHSH and CDR2 LQKENI. The CDR3 is 16 residues long. Here the CDR3 reads CASSTEGQGTQETQYF. The CDR3 nucleotides are TGTGCCAGCTCAACGGAAGGACAGGGGACTCAAGAGACCCAGTACTTC.

This clonotype appeared many times. CDR3 in amino acids: CASSSTSNQPQHF. DNA of the CDR3: TGTGCCAGCAGCTCTACTAGCAATCAGCCCCAGCATTTT. V is TRBV5-5 and J is TRBJ1-5; D is unclear. The germline V gene has CDR1 SGHKS and CDR2 YYEKEE (reference sequence). With 3 bases removed from V and 0 bases from J, the gap between germline ends came to 4 bases. This CDR3 spans 13 amino acids.

This chain joins TRBV7-2 and TRBJ2-7; TRBD2 might be the D (5 bases). The CDR3 is 13 amino acids. V was cut by 1 base and J by 5 bases, with 9 bases left in between. Germline CDR1 and CDR2: SGHTA and FQGNSA. CDR3 coding DNA: TGTGCCAGCAGCTTAGTCGGGGTACACGAGCAGTACTTC. It encodes CASSLVGVHEQYF.

Ten or more counts support this clonotype. This rearrangement joins TRBV12-3 or TRBV12-4 to TRBJ2-5; 8 bases agree with TRBD1. This CDR3 has 16 residues. V lost 6 bases, J lost 2 bases, and 11 bases stayed unmatched. The CDR3 is CASSQHGQGTQETQYF. The CDR3 DNA reads TGTGCCAGCAGCCAACACGGACAGGGAACACAAGAGACCCAGTACTTC.

The table lists this clonotype with many counts. The CDR3, as DNA: TGCGCCAGCAGGTCTCACAGGGGGGAACTAGCCAAAAACATTCAGTACTTC. It is translated as CASRSHRGELAKNIQYF. The rearrangement uses TRBV5-1 and TRBJ2-4, with 8 bases lining up with TRBD1. Germline trimming cut 5 bases from V and 0 bases from J; bases unmatched to any gene: 10. Germline V gives CDR1 SGHRS, CDR2 YFSETQ. The CDR3 has 17 amino acids.

The chain carries TRBV28 and TRBJ2-5, with 10 bases fitting TRBD2. This CDR3 is 15 amino acids long. V was pared by 5 bases and J by 9 bases, with 12 bases of the junction left unmatched. The V gene's germline CDR1 is MDHEN and CDR2 SYDVKM. The CDR3 DNA follows: TGTGCCAGCAGTACTACTGGGACTAGCGCGGGGGCCCAGTACTTC. It is translated as CASSTTGTSAGAQYF.

This clonotype was detected ten times or more. The genes are TRBV18 and TRBJ2-5; the D is unclear. This CDR3 contains 12 residues. The V gene lost 4 bases and the J gene lost 0 bases, with 3 bases spanning the gap. Looked up from germline, CDR1 is KGHSH and CDR2 is LQKENI. CDR3 DNA sequence: TGTGCCAGCTCACGTTACCAAGAGACCCAGTACTTC. It translates to CASSRYQETQYF.